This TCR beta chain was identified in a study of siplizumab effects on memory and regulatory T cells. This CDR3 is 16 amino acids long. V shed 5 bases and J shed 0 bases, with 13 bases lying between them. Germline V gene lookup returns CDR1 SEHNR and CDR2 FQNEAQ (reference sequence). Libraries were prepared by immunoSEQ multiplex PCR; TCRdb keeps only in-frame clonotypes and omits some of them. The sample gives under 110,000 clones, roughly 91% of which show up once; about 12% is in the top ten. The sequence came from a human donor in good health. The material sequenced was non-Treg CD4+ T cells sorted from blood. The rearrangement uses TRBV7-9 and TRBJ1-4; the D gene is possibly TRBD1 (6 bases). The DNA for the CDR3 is TGTGCCAGCAGCGAAGCGGGACACACAACTAATGAAAAACTGTTTTTT. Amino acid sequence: CASSEAGHTTNEKLFF.